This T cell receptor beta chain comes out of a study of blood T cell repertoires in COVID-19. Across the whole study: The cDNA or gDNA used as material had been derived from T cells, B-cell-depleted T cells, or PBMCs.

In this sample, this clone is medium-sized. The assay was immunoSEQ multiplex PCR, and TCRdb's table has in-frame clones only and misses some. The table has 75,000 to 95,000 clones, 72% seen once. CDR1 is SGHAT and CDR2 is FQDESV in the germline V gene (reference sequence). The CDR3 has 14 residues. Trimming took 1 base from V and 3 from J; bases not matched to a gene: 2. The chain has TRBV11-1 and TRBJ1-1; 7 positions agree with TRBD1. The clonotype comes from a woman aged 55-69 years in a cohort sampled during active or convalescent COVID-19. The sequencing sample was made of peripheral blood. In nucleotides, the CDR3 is TGTGCCAGCAGCTTAGGGCAGGGGGACACTGAAGCTTTCTTT. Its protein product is CASSLGQGDTEAFF.